This T cell receptor beta chain stems from a study of neoadjuvant anti-PD-1 for oral cavity cancer. Study overall: Patients mostly received three to four biweekly nivolumab doses at 3 mg/kg before surgery. Patients without progression got a fourth dose around day 43.

Measured with immunoSEQ multiplex PCR; TCRdb has only the in-frame clones, and not every one. In the table there are fewer than 35,000 clones, around 87% of which are singletons. The V and J ends lost 4 bases and 0 bases respectively, with 6 bases between them. Looked up from germline, CDR1 is LNHDA and CDR2 is SQIVND (reference sequence). This CDR3 region has 14 residues. Patients had HPV-negative, locally advanced oral cavity squamous cell carcinoma. This clone was counted between two and nine times. The sequence was collected from a person between 40 and 85 years old with oral cavity squamous cell carcinoma. The sample in question was PBMCs, obtained before nivolumab (anti-PD-1) treatment. The chain has TRBV19 and TRBJ2-2; the D is unclear. The CDR3 region has the DNA TGTGCCAGTAGTAGTATCACGAACACCGGGGAGCTGTTTTTT. This gives the protein CASSSITNTGELFF.